The sample holds many counts of the clone carrying this T cell receptor (beta chain). Its antigen is not identified. This beta chain was picked up by a library intended for alpha chains and is off target, so its count carries little meaning. Time point defined: sample taken at primary tumor resection. TCRdb itself ran the 5' RACE reads through MiXCR, one entry per CDR3 protein. The table lists under 13,000 distinct CDR3 sequences, 6% to 8% of them singletons. The data derive from a study of spatial heterogeneity in lung cancer. The V end lost 3 bases, the J end lost 6 bases, and 20 bases lay between the germline ends. The CDR3 runs to 15 residues. CDR1 GTSNPN and CDR2 SVGIG come from the germline V gene (reference sequence). Notes on the study in general: Sequencing reached an estimated coverage of tumor T cells that was only about 7% for alpha chains and 11% to 15% for beta chains. Counts of expanded intratumoral alpha and beta TCRs tracked tumor mutation counts.

The sequences come from lung tumor tissue, collected at surgery. The sequence came from a female donor with early-stage non-small cell lung cancer. The rearrangement uses TRBV30 and TRBJ1-1; the D is unclear. The CDR3 DNA follows: TGTGCCTGGAGAGAAGGGTCTACCGGGGAGGCTGAAGCTTTCTTT. Protein sequence: CAWREGSTGEAEAFF.